This entry concerns a single T cell receptor (beta chain). This sample is drawn from a study of control samples from healthy donors and cancer patients. Profiling relied on immunoSEQ multiplex PCR, and the TCRdb table lists in-frame clones only, not all of them. The repertoire has roughly 90,000 clones, roughly nine tenths of them found once; the top ten carry roughly a tenth. The CDR3 totals 17 residues. Trimming at V came to 3 bases and at J to 9 bases, leaving 16 bases not matched to a gene. Germline V lookup: CDR1 LGHNT, CDR2 FRNRAP. Specimen: PBMCs. The source of this sequence is a woman between 50 and 59 years old with colorectal cancer. The chain recombines TRBV12-5 with TRBJ2-2, with 7 bases identical to TRBD1. The CDR3 here is CASGFIPQTGHPRELFF. The CDR3 DNA reads as TGTGCTAGTGGTTTTATCCCCCAGACAGGGCACCCCAGGGAGCTGTTTTTT.